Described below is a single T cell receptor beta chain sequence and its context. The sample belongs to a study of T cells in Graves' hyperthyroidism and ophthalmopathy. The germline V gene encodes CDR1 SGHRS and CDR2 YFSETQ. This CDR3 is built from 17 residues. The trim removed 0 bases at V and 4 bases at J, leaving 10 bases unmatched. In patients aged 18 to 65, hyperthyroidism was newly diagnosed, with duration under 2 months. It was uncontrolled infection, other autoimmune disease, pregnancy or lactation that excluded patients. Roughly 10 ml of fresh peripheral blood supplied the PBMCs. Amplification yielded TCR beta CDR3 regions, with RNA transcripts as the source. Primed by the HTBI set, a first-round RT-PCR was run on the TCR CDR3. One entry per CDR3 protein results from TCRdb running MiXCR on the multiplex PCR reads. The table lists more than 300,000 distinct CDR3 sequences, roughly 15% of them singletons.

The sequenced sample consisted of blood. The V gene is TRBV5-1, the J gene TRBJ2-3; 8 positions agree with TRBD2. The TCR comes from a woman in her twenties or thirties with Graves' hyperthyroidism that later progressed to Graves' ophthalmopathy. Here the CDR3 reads CASSLGFIGGAADTQYF. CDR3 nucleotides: TGCGCCAGCAGCTTGGGGTTTATCGGGGGGGCAGCAGATACGCAGTATTTT.